This T cell receptor (beta chain) is from a study of shared clonotypes between healthy human individuals (dated by TCRdb to 2020 to 2022). Background on the whole study: The cohort comprised two women and three men aged 18 to 49 years. Libraries were prepared and TCR repertoires were sequenced by different laboratories using diverse techniques, in order to increase sequencing depth and limit assay-specific biases. Between about 0.85 and 9.5 billion PBMCs per donor were obtained by leukapheresis. For each donor, three plates each were used for CD4 naive and CD4 memory, two plates were used for CD8 naive, and one plate was used for CD8 memory. Blood TCR repertoires of a handful of healthy adults were deeply sequenced to estimate repertoire size and the extent of clonotype sharing between individuals.

Results and caveats for the whole study, not just this receptor: Naive subsets generally had larger estimated clonotype richness than memory subsets did. The genetic and exposure-history diversity represented was limited by the small number of donors. Even with the large sequencing depth, rarefaction of the sorted-subset datasets indicated that sequencing was incomplete. Sampling was limited to blood, and TCR repertoires in tissue likely differ from TCR repertoires in blood. Compared with non-shared clonotypes, the clonotypes found in all four sorted-subset donors had higher generation probabilities. When a few donors were compared, the shared fraction of clonotypes was 5% to 6.5% for naive CD4, less than 4% for naive CD8, 2.3% for memory CD4, and 0.3% to 0.5% for memory CD8. Pairwise subsampling led to the expectation that sequencing depth would affect the degree of clonotype sharing among donors.

In the case of this clone: Its antigen remains unidentified. Base qualities are not provided; no much larger clone lies one nucleotide away.

The donors were healthy, HIV-negative adults who had no recently reported acute infections or vaccinations. Only Caucasian adults living in Nashville, Tennessee, USA were represented among the donors. CD8 memory samples combined magnetically selected CD45RO+ cells with CCR7-negative CD45RA+ effector memory (TemRA) cells. After blood collection by leukapheresis, PBMCs were isolated using Ficoll-Histopaque density gradient centrifugation and then cryopreserved in the vapor phase of liquid nitrogen. Purity and quantity of every magnetically sorted T cell population were checked by analytical flow cytometry. From each sorted fraction, genomic DNA was isolated and quantified by UV absorbance on a Nanodrop 2000c. Using the deep immunoSEQ assay, TCR CDR3 regions were amplified from genomic DNA by multiplex PCR. Extracted genomic DNA from each cell subset was distributed evenly across all wells of several immunoSEQ 96-well plates, and each plate was treated as a replicate. For sorted subsets, each replicate PCR was loaded with about 0.2 ug genomic DNA, equivalent to 25,000 to 30,000 T cell genomes. Purified libraries were quantified with a Qubit 3.0 fluorometer, sized on a Bioanalyzer 2100, and re-quantified with the KAPA Library Quantification kit. Every immunoSEQ 96-well plate was sequenced on a separate single-read 150-cycle Illumina NextSeq 550 flow cell. The original methods were these. Because the immunoSEQ output held only junctional sequences and lacked quality scores, the filtering could not match the filtering applied to full-length reads. To assign V/J genes and CDR3, sequences were annotated using PyIR, a Python wrapper for IgBLAST v1.9, with IMGT germline references. Reads were filtered out if the reads had weak V/J assignments (E-value above 1e-6), no CDR3, stop codons, out-of-frame junctions, or ambiguous translated residues. V3J clonotypes were defined as sequences sharing an identical inferred V gene, J gene, and CDR3 amino acid sequence. Percentage overlap between repertoires was calculated by dividing the number of shared unique clonotypes by the size of the smaller repertoire. RTK rarefaction, the Chao1 estimator, and Recon v2.1 estimates of unobserved clonotypes were used to assess repertoire richness. Generation probabilities were computed with OLGA for all TCRbeta clonotypes obtained by the gDNA method from several donors. Held by TCRdb, this immuneACCESS table contains in-frame sequences only and omits some clones. Under half of the omission traces to an unresolved V gene where checked; the cause of the rest is unknown. V, J and clone size are those of that table, while D and trimming were read from the DNA. This sample has approximately 100,000 clones in its table, and 67% of those were observed once. The ten largest clones add up to almost 25% of the sample.

The sequence derives from a woman aged 25-40 years in good health. Sequencing was done on a sample of memory CD8+ T cells sorted from blood. The sample's cell subset or site label, decoded: CD45RO+ cells pooled with CCR7-negative TemRA cells.

The nucleotide sequence reads TGTGCCAGCAGCTTCGGAGCTGGAGCTTACAATGAGCAGTTCTTC. Its coded protein is CASSFGAGAYNEQFF. Recombination linked TRBV5-6 to TRBJ2-1; the D gene is unclear. CDR3 length: 15 amino acids, cysteine to phenylalanine. CDR3 DNA only is kept here, 45 bases in frame from base 1. Via the germline V gene, CDR1 is SGHDT and CDR2 YYEEEE. Trimming takes 2 bases from V and 4 bases from J, and the germline ends sit 13 bases apart.